This section outlines one T cell receptor beta chain sequence together with its context. What it binds is not known. Ranging in age from about 6 to 100, the donors were healthy Caucasian individuals from Russia. V dropped 5 bases and J dropped 3 bases, with 14 bases sitting between them. The germline V gene has CDR1 SGHTA and CDR2 FQGNSA. This CDR3 has 16 amino acids. The sample belongs to a study of blood T cells in healthy people across ages. Study observations and caveats: More naive CD4+ cells and higher diversity marked long-lived donors relative to aged donors.

A J-beta primer mix and a sample-barcoded 5' primer were used in a second PCR of about 7 to 12 cycles. Each CDR3 protein gets one entry after TCRdb re-called the 5' RACE reads with MiXCR. This sample has 900,000 to 950,000 distinct CDR3 sequences, with 25% to 35% found just once. The same data also went into a second study, on T cells of mothers and their children. That publication notes: Extraction yielded RNA that went, in full, into cDNA synthesis at approximately 1.5 ug per 15 ul. Thymic selection shapes TCR recombination output in related pairs, and it does so similarly in unrelated pairs.

The sequence was obtained from a woman in her thirties or forties in good health. V usage is TRBV7-2 and J usage is TRBJ1-6; no clear D. The sample consisted of blood. As DNA, the CDR3 is TGTGCCAGCAGCCCGATCCCGGCAGGCTATAATTCACCCCTCCACTTT. Translation gives CASSPIPAGYNSPLHF.